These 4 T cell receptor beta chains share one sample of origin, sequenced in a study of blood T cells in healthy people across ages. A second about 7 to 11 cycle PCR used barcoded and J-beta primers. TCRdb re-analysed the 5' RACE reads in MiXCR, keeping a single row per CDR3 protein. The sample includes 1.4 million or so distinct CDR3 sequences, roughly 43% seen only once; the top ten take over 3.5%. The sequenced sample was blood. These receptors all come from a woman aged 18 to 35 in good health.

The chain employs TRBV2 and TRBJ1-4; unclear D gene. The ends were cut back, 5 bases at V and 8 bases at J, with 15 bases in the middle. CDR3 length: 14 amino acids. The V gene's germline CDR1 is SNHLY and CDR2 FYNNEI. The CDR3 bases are TGTGCCAGCAGTCACACCTTCCGGGAGGAAAAACTGTTTTTT. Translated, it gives CASSHTFREEKLFF.

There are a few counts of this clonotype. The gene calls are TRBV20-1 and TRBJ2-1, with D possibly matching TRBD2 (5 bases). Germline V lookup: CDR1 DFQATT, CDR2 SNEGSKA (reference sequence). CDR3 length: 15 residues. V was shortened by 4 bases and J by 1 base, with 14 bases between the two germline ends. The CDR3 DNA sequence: TGCAGTGCTATAATCGGGGTATTTTCCTACAATGAGCAGTTCTTC. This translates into CSAIIGVFSYNEQFF.

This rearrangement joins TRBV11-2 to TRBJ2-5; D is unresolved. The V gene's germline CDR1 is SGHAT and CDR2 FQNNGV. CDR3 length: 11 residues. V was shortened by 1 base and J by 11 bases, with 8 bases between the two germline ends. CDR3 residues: CASSLASQQYF. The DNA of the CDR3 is TGTGCCAGCAGCTTAGCTAGTCAGCAGTACTTC.

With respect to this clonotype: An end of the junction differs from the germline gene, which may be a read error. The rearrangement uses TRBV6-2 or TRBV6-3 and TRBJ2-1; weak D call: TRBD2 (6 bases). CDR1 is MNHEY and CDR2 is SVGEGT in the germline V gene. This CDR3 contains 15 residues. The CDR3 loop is CASSEGGWSYSEQFF. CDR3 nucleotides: TGTGCCAGCAGCGAGGGAGGTTGGTCCTACAGTGAGCAGTTCTTC.